One and the same sample provided the 7 T cell receptor beta chains below, sequenced in a study of blood T cell repertoires in COVID-19. Only in-frame clones appear in the TCRdb table, and some are missing; sequencing was by immunoSEQ multiplex PCR. The table records about 55,000 clones, 75% to 95% of them present only once. The sequencing input was peripheral blood. These receptors were taken from an elderly man with acute or convalescent COVID-19.

On this clone: Distinct nucleotide sequences in the sample also encode this CDR3. The chain carries TRBV19 and TRBJ1-2; 7 positions agree with TRBD1. The junction had 6 bases not matched to a gene; V was cut back by 6 bases and J by 2 bases. The CDR3 is made up of 14 amino acids. CDR1 LNHDA and CDR2 SQIVND come from the germline V gene (reference sequence). The CDR3: CASSLTGRNYGYTF. CDR3 DNA: TGTGCCAGTAGCCTGACAGGGCGGAACTATGGCTACACCTTC.

The chain employs TRBV5-1 and TRBJ2-7; 8 bases match TRBD1. Germline CDR1 reads SGHRS; CDR2 reads YFSETQ. Trimming cost V 0 bases and J 2 bases; bases outside gene matches: 7. CDR3 length: 16 amino acids. The CDR3 DNA reads as TGCGCCAGCAGCTTGGCACCAGGGGGCGCGGCCTACGAGCAGTACTTC. Its translation: CASSLAPGGAAYEQYF. The whole variable domain, filled in from reference TRBV5-1 and TRBJ2-7, reads KAGVTQTPRYLIKTRGQQVTLSCSPISGHRSVSWYQQTPGQGLQFLFEYFSETQRNKGNFPGRFSGRQFSNSRSEMNVSTLELGDSALYLCASSLAPGGAAYEQYFGPGTRLTVT.

This chain uses TRBV18 with TRBJ2-7; 9 nucleotides align to TRBD1. The junction had 6 bases not matched to a gene; V was cut back by 5 bases and J by 1 base. The CDR3 length is 15 residues. From germline, CDR1 is KGHSH and CDR2 LQKENI. The CDR3 spells CASSVSGTGSYEQYF. The CDR3 region has the DNA TGTGCCAGCTCAGTATCCGGGACAGGGTCCTACGAGCAGTACTTC.

CDR3 DNA sequence: TGTGCCAGCAGCTTGGGCCCCGGGACAGGAGGTTCACCCCTCCACTTT. It yields the protein CASSLGPGTGGSPLHF. This chain uses TRBV5-4 with TRBJ1-6; 8 bases agree with TRBD1. Germline loops: CDR1 SGHNT, CDR2 YYREEE (reference sequence). The CDR3 loop spans 16 amino acids. V lost 0 bases and J lost 9; bases outside the gene matches: 8.

The J gene is TRBJ2-2, the V gene TRBV7-7, with 8 bases aligning to TRBD1. CDR1 SSHAT and CDR2 FNYEAQ come from the germline V gene (reference sequence). The V gene end was trimmed by 6 bases and the J gene end by 6 bases; junction bases not matched to a gene: 6. The CDR3 contains 14 residues. CDR3: CASSRDRFSGELFF. CDR3 sequence (DNA): TGTGCCAGCAGTCGGGACAGGTTCTCCGGGGAGCTGTTTTTT.

This clone occurred a few times. This sample includes further DNA sequences coding for the same CDR3. This chain connects TRBV3-1 (or the pseudogene TRBV3-2) to TRBJ2-1; tentatively, D is TRBD1 (6 bases). V was cut by 4 bases and J by 1 base, with 11 bases left in between. The CDR3 length is 15 residues. Germline loops: CDR1 LGHDT, CDR2 YNNKEL (reference sequence). The chain's CDR3 is CASSPLGTSYNEQFF. The DNA for the CDR3 is TGTGCCAGCAGCCCGCTTGGGACATCCTACAATGAGCAGTTCTTC.

J is TRBJ2-5 and V is TRBV7-9; 8 bases are a match to TRBD1. The CDR3 contains 17 residues. CDR1 and CDR2 from the germline V gene are SEHNR and FQNEAQ (reference sequence). The V segment lost 5 bases and the J segment 1 base; nucleotides outside the gene matches: 12. The CDR3 DNA reads as TGTGCCAGCAGCGCCAAGACAGGGGACCCCACCCAAGAGACCCAGTACTTC. Its protein product is CASSAKTGDPTQETQYF.